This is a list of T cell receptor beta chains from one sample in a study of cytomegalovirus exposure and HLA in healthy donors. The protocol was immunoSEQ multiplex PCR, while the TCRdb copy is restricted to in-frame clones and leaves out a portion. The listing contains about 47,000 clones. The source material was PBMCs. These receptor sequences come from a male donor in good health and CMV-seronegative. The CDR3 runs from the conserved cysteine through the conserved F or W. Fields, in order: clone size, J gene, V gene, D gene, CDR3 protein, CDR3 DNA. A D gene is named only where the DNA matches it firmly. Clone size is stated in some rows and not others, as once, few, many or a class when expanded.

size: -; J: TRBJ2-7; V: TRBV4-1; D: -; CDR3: CASSHFTGGSYEQYF; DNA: TGCGCCAGCAGCCACTTTACAGGTGGGTCCTACGAGCAGTACTTC
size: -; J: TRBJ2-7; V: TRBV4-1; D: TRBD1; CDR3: CASSQGQGAYEQYF; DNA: TGCGCCAGCAGCCAAGGCCAGGGGGCCTACGAGCAGTACTTC
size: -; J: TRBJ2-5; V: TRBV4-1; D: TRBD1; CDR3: CASSGQAEKTQYF; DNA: TGCGCCAGCAGCGGACAGGCGGAGAAGACCCAGTACTTC
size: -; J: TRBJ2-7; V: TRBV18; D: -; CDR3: CASSPSQTYEQYF; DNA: TGTGCCAGCTCACCCTCACAGACCTACGAGCAGTACTTC
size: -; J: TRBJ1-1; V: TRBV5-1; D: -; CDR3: CASSLENRGANTEAFF; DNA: TGCGCCAGCAGCTTGGAAAATAGGGGCGCGAACACTGAAGCTTTCTTT
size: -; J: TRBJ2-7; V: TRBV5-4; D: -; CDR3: CASSPGTMYEQYF; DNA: TGTGCCAGCAGCCCGGGGACAATGTACGAGCAGTACTTC
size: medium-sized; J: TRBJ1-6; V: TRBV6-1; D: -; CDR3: CASSEAELSPLHF; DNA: TGTGCCAGCAGTGAAGCGGAGCTTTCACCCCTCCACTTT
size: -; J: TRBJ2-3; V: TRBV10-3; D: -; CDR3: CAISDWGGQTDTQYF; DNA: TGTGCCATCAGTGATTGGGGGGGGCAGACAGATACGCAGTATTTT
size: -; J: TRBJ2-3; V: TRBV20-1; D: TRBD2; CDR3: CSGLGGYTQYF; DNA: TGCAGTGGGTTGGGGGGGTATACGCAGTATTTT
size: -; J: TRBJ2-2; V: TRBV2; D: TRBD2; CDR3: CASSWTSGGSTGELFF; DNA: TGTGCCAGCAGTTGGACTAGCGGGGGGTCCACCGGGGAGCTGTTTTTT
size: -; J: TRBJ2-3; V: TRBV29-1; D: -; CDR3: CSVSRSPREDTQYF; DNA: TGCAGCGTCTCGCGGTCCCCGAGGGAAGATACGCAGTATTTT
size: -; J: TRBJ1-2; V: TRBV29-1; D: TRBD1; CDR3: CSVDAGQGRYGYTF; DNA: TGCAGCGTTGATGCGGGACAGGGACGCTATGGCTACACCTTC
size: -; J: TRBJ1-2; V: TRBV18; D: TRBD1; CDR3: CASSPVQGAGAYGYTF; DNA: TGTGCCAGCTCACCCGTCCAGGGGGCCGGCGCCTATGGCTACACCTTC
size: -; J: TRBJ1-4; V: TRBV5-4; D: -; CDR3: CASSTQSGGAEKLFF; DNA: TGTGCCAGCAGCACCCAGTCGGGGGGCGCCGAAAAACTGTTTTTT
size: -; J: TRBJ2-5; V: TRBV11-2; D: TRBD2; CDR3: CASSLGTGEGETQYF; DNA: TGTGCCAGCAGCTTAGGGACCGGGGAGGGGGAGACCCAGTACTTC
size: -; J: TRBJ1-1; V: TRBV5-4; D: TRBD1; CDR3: CASSLAADRGLNTEAFF; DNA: TGTGCCAGCAGCTTGGCTGCGGACAGGGGATTGAACACTGAAGCTTTCTTT
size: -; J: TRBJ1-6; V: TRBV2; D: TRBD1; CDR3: CASSPGTGEYSPLHF; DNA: TGTGCCAGCAGTCCCGGAACAGGGGAATATTCACCCCTCCACTTT
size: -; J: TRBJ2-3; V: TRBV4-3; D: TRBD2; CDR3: CASSRGLAGGPVDTQYF; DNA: TGCGCCAGCAGCCGAGGACTAGCGGGGGGGCCCGTGGATACGCAGTATTTT
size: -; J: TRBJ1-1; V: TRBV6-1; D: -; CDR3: CANAQYQGGNTEAFF; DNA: TGTGCCAACGCACAGTACCAGGGAGGGAACACTGAAGCTTTCTTT
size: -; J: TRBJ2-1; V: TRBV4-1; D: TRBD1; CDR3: CATRRTGAGEQFF; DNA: TGCGCCACCAGAAGGACAGGGGCCGGGGAGCAGTTCTTC
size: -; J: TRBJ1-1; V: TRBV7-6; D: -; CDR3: CASSLGAGTEAFF; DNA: TGTGCCAGCAGCTTAGGTGCGGGCACTGAAGCTTTCTTT
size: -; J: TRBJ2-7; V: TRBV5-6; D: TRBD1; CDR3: CASSFYRGYPAEQYF; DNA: TGTGCCAGCAGCTTCTACAGGGGGTATCCCGCCGAGCAGTACTTC
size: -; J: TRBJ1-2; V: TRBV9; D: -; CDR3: CASTSDRLNYGYTF; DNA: TGTGCCAGCACCTCAGACAGGCTTAACTATGGCTACACCTTC
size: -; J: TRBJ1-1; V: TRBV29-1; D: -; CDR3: CSVSLNTEAFF; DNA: TGCAGCGTTTCCTTGAACACTGAAGCTTTCTTT
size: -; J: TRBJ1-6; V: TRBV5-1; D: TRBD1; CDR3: CASSEYTGDNSPLHF; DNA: TGCGCCAGCAGCGAATACACAGGGGATAATTCACCCCTCCACTTT
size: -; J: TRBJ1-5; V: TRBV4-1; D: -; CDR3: CASSQGTGINQPQHF; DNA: TGCGCCAGCAGCCAAGGTACGGGAATCAATCAGCCCCAGCATTTT
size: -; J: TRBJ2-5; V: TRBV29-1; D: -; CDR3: CSVDRAETQYF; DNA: TGCAGCGTTGACAGGGCTGAGACCCAGTACTTC